The rows below give T cell receptor beta chains drawn from one sample of a study of shared T cell receptors in the human thymus. The table came from immunoSEQ multiplex PCR; TCRdb's copy has only in-frame clones and leaves some out. The table lists hundreds of thousands of clones, 88% of them singletons. These same data were also listed under a study on human thymus T cells.

The sample was thymocytes. Source of these receptors: a boy in the first two years of life with a congenital heart defect. CDR3s include the opening cysteine and the closing phenylalanine or tryptophan. The D gene is left open where the match is weak. Where a row states a size, it is once, few, many or the class of an expanded clone; other rows omit it.

D gene,clone size,J gene,V gene,CDR3 length,CDR3 DNA,CDR3 protein
TRBD2,.,TRBJ2-7,TRBV4-2,17,TGTGCCAGCAGCCATCCCCATCTAGCGGGAGGGCCCCACGAGCAGTACTTC,CASSHPHLAGGPHEQYF
.,few,TRBJ2-7,TRBV5-4,14,TGTGCCAGCAGCTTTCAGGGGGAGGTCTACGAGCAGTACTTC,CASSFQGEVYEQYF
TRBD1,.,TRBJ2-2,TRBV5-1,16,TGCGCCAGCAGCCACCGGGACAGACGGGACACCGGGGAGCTGTTTTTT,CASSHRDRRDTGELFF
TRBD1,few,TRBJ2-3,TRBV7-2,16,TGTGCCAGCAGCCCCTCAGGGGGTCTGAGCACAGATACGCAGTATTTT,CASSPSGGLSTDTQYF
.,.,TRBJ2-7,TRBV19,15,TGTGCCAGTAGTATAGTTCGGGACTCCCCCTACGAGCAGTACTTC,CASSIVRDSPYEQYF
TRBD2,.,TRBJ2-5,TRBV2,18,TGTGCCAGCAGTGTAGGATATACTAGCGGGAAGTACCAAGAGACCCAGTACTTC,CASSVGYTSGKYQETQYF
TRBD2,.,TRBJ2-2,TRBV6-5,13,TGTGCCAGCCTCAGGACTAGCACCGGGGAGCTGTTTTTT,CASLRTSTGELFF
.,.,TRBJ2-2,TRBV5-4,12,TGTGCCAGCAGCTCCTCCACCGGGGAGCTGTTTTTT,CASSSSTGELFF
.,.,TRBJ1-1,TRBV19,15,TGTGCCAGTAGGCTCCAATGGGGCATGAACACTGAAGCTTTCTTT,CASRLQWGMNTEAFF
TRBD2,.,TRBJ2-7,TRBV27,14,TGTGCCAGCACGAGGCGGGAGGGATCCTACGAGCAGTACTTC,CASTRREGSYEQYF
TRBD1,.,TRBJ2-1,TRBV10-1,17,TGCGCCAGCGGGGGACAGGGGCAGAGGGACTCCTACAATGAGCAGTTCTTC,CASGGQGQRDSYNEQFF
.,.,TRBJ1-1,TRBV7-9,15,TGTGCCAGCAGCTTGAAACCCGGGGGGAACACTGAAGCTTTCTTT,CASSLKPGGNTEAFF
TRBD2,.,TRBJ2-7,TRBV5-1,14,TGCGCCAGCAGGGGACTAGCGGGAGGAGGCGAGCAGTACTTC,CASRGLAGGGEQYF
.,.,TRBJ2-7,TRBV27,13,TGTGCCAGCAGTTTTGAGGGCTCCTACGAGCAGTACTTC,CASSFEGSYEQYF
.,.,TRBJ1-4,TRBV27,15,TGTGCCAGCAGTTTTGGTCGGCGCCCATGGGAGGGACTGTTTTTT,CASSFGRRPWEGLFF
TRBD1,.,TRBJ2-1,TRBV19,14,TGTGCCAGTGTCCGGGACAGGGTGGGAAATGAGCAGTTCTTC,CASVRDRVGNEQFF
TRBD1,.,TRBJ2-1,TRBV9,16,TGTGCCAGCAGCGTACTGGACAGGAAAGAGTACAATGAGCAGTTCTTC,CASSVLDRKEYNEQFF
.,.,TRBJ2-7,TRBV6-6,14,TGTGCCAGCAGCCCGACCCGGCAGGACTACGAGCAGTACTTC,CASSPTRQDYEQYF
TRBD1,.,TRBJ1-1,TRBV4-1,20,TGCGCCAGCAGCCAAGAGGTCCGGGGGGACAGGGAGAATGAGAACACTGAAGCTTTCTTT,CASSQEVRGDRENENTEAFF
TRBD2,.,TRBJ2-1,TRBV7-3,17,TGTGCCAGCAGCTTCCCATCCCGGACTAGTAAGAATAATGAGCAGTTCTTC,CASSFPSRTSKNNEQFF
TRBD2,.,TRBJ2-2,TRBV10-3,15,TGTGCCATCAGTGAAAGGACTAGCGAGACCGGGGAGCTGTTTTTT,CAISERTSETGELFF
.,once,TRBJ2-1,TRBV29-1,15,TGCAGCGTTGAATATCGAGCGGGCTCCTACAATGAGCAGTTCTTC,CSVEYRAGSYNEQFF
TRBD1,.,TRBJ1-4,TRBV5-1,16,TGCGCCAGCAGCTATAGGTCCGCAGGGGGTCTCGAAAAACTGTTTTTT,CASSYRSAGGLEKLFF
TRBD2,.,TRBJ2-3,TRBV29-1,17,TGCAGCGTCCCAACTAGCGGGAGGGCCTGTAGCACAGATACGCAGTATTTT,CSVPTSGRACSTDTQYF
TRBD2,.,TRBJ2-1,TRBV15,18,TGTGCCACCAGCGTGGGGGGGAGCCGCCTTAAATCCTACAATGAGCAGTTCTTC,CATSVGGSRLKSYNEQFF
TRBD1,.,TRBJ2-2,TRBV5-1,17,TGCGCCAGCAGCGAGCAAACCGACAGGGGAGGCGCCGGGGAGCTGTTTTTT,CASSEQTDRGGAGELFF
TRBD2,.,TRBJ2-2,TRBV7-9,19,TGTGCCAGCAGCTCCCGGCCGGAGGGCGGGAGGGCCCGGACCGGGGAGCTGTTTTTT,CASSSRPEGGRARTGELFF
TRBD2,.,TRBJ2-1,TRBV5-1,15,TGCGCCAGCAGCTCAAGGGAGGGTTCCTACAATGAGCAGTTCTTC,CASSSREGSYNEQFF
.,.,TRBJ2-5,TRBV11-3,16,TGTGCCCAGCGGGTTTGGAGGGGCAGGGCCGGAGAGACCCAGTACTTC,CAQRVWRGRAGETQYF
TRBD2,.,TRBJ2-1,TRBV28,15,TGTGCCAGCAGTTTGGGACTAGCGGGAAACTATGAGCAGTTCTTC,CASSLGLAGNYEQFF
TRBD2,.,TRBJ2-1,TRBV18,16,TGTGCCAGCTCACCACAGACTAGCGGGAGGGTGAATGAGCAGTTCTTC,CASSPQTSGRVNEQFF
TRBD2,.,TRBJ2-7,TRBV4-1,18,TGCGCCAGCAGCCAAGAAGCGAGGACTAGCGGGAGGAGGAAAGAGCAGTACTTC,CASSQEARTSGRRKEQYF
TRBD2,.,TRBJ2-3,TRBV4-2,19,TGTGCCAGCAGCCAACGTCCCTCCGGGACTAGGATTAGCACAGATACGCAGTATTTT,CASSQRPSGTRISTDTQYF
TRBD1,.,TRBJ2-7,TRBV5-1,14,TGCGCCAGCAGCGAGCCCGGGACAGTCTACGAGCAGTACTTC,CASSEPGTVYEQYF
.,.,TRBJ2-7,TRBV25-1,14,TGTGCCAGCAGTGGGGGACGAGGGAGGTCCGAGCAGTACTTC,CASSGGRGRSEQYF
.,.,TRBJ1-2,TRBV7-3,15,TGTGCCACAGGACTCATACTCCCGGAGGGCTATGGCTACACCTTC,CATGLILPEGYGYTF
.,.,TRBJ2-3,TRBV10-3,15,TGTGCCATCAGTGCAGAGGGAAGAGGAACAGATACGCAGTATTTT,CAISAEGRGTDTQYF
TRBD1,.,TRBJ2-5,TRBV27,18,TGTGCCAGCGGGCCCTACACAACAAACAGGGGTCGGTGGGAGACCCAGTACTTC,CASGPYTTNRGRWETQYF
TRBD1,once,TRBJ2-7,TRBV4-3,15,TGCGCCAGCAGCCAAGAAGGGACAGGGGATCACGAGCAGTACTTC,CASSQEGTGDHEQYF
.,few,TRBJ1-5,TRBV27,13,TGTGCCAGCAGTCCAGGGGGCAATCAGCCCCAGCATTTT,CASSPGGNQPQHF
.,once,TRBJ2-5,TRBV10-3,17,TGTGCCATCAGCGCAGGAAGCAGACAGACCATTCAAGAGACCCAGTACTTC,CAISAGSRQTIQETQYF
.,.,TRBJ2-7,TRBV6-5,13,TGTGCCAGCAGTTCCTGCCGGGTTGGGGAGCAGTACTTC,CASSSCRVGEQYF
TRBD1,.,TRBJ2-5,TRBV12-5,14,TGTGCTAGTGGCCGCGGGACAGGGAGCGAGACCCAGTACTTC,CASGRGTGSETQYF
TRBD2,.,TRBJ2-1,TRBV4-3,17,TGCGCCAGCAGCCAAGATGGGACTAGCGGGGGTTACAATGGGCAGTTCTTC,CASSQDGTSGGYNGQFF
.,.,TRBJ2-2,TRBV7-6,15,TGTGCCACGTCAATTGAGGGAAAGCGGACCGGGGAGCTGTTTTTT,CATSIEGKRTGELFF
.,.,TRBJ2-7,TRBV29-1,12,TGCAGCGTTGAACTTCCCGGGTACGAGCAGTACTTC,CSVELPGYEQYF
TRBD1,.,TRBJ2-1,TRBV6-5,15,TGTGCCAGCAGTCCCCCCTGGACAGGACACAATGAGCAGTTCTTC,CASSPPWTGHNEQFF
.,.,TRBJ1-1,TRBV27,13,TGTGCCAGCAGTTTGCAAACAGCCACTGAAGCTTTCTTT,CASSLQTATEAFF
TRBD2,few,TRBJ2-1,TRBV7-9,16,TGTGCCAGCAGCGGGCTAGGCGGGGGCTCCTACAATGAGCAGTTCTTC,CASSGLGGGSYNEQFF
TRBD1,.,TRBJ1-5,TRBV29-1,15,TGCCCTCCGAGGGGCAGGGGGCGAAGCAATCAGCCCCAGCATTTT,CPPRGRGRSNQPQHF
.,.,TRBJ1-5,TRBV28,16,TGTGCCAGCAGTTTAGTGGGACACCTATTGGACCAGCCCCAGCATTTT,CASSLVGHLLDQPQHF
TRBD1,.,TRBJ1-2,TRBV7-2,15,TGTGCCAGCAGCTCCGGGACAGGGACTAACTATGGCTACACCTTC,CASSSGTGTNYGYTF
.,.,TRBJ1-4,TRBV7-6,19,TGTGCCAGCAGCTTAGCTAAAGGACCCCGGAGGGCAACTAATGAAAAACTGTTTTTT,CASSLAKGPRRATNEKLFF
TRBD2,.,TRBJ2-1,TRBV6-1,15,TGTGCCAGCGGACCGACTAGCCGGGATTACAATGAGCAGTTCTTC,CASGPTSRDYNEQFF
TRBD1,.,TRBJ2-7,TRBV7-4,18,TGTGCCAGCAGCTTAGGGGGTGGGACAGGGGACCCATCCTACGAGCAGTACTTC,CASSLGGGTGDPSYEQYF
.,.,TRBJ2-6,TRBV6-1,19,TGTGCCAGCAGTGAAAGCCCTTGGGGCAGGGTGGAAGGGGCCAACGTCCTGACTTTC,CASSESPWGRVEGANVLTF
TRBD2,.,TRBJ2-1,TRBV7-2,17,TGTGCCAGCAGCTTAGTGACTAGCGGGCGCTCCTACAATGAGCAGTTCTTC,CASSLVTSGRSYNEQFF
TRBD1,.,TRBJ2-7,TRBV6-5,15,TGTGCCAGCAGAAAAGGACAGGGCAGCTCCTACGAGCAGTACTTC,CASRKGQGSSYEQYF
TRBD1,.,TRBJ1-1,TRBV5-1,14,TGCGCCAGCAGCTGGAGACAGGGATACACTGAAGCTTTCTTT,CASSWRQGYTEAFF
TRBD1,once,TRBJ1-2,TRBV9,14,TGTGCCAGCAGCGTAGGGTCAGGGGGCAGCGGCTACACCTTC,CASSVGSGGSGYTF